The present T cell receptor (beta chain) was sequenced within a study of cytomegalovirus exposure and HLA in healthy donors. V lost 6 bases and J 0 bases, leaving 12 bases between the germline ends. Germline-derived CDR1 and CDR2 are SQVTM and ANQGSEA. The CDR3 loop spans 13 amino acids. The study ran its PCR with 60 Vbeta and 13 Jbeta primers. Sequencing used immunoSEQ multiplex PCR; TCRdb keeps in-frame clones, though not all of them. This table has about 210,000 clones, about 83% appearing once. Donors sampled were nominally healthy, though unrecorded immune exposures were likely. The receptor's source is a woman aged 50 to 60 in good health and CMV-seropositive. The specimen was PBMCs. The chain combines TRBV29-1 with TRBJ2-7; D is uncertain. CDR3: CSVYSRSSYEQYF. The CDR3 DNA reads TGCAGCGTGTACAGTCGAAGCTCCTACGAGCAGTACTTC.